The clone carrying this T cell receptor beta chain was picked up many times. What it binds is unknown. This sample was included in a study of T cells in Graves' hyperthyroidism and ophthalmopathy. Regarding the study as a whole: Also found in blood were most expanded thyroid clonotypes above 0.001.

This CDR3 is built from 13 residues. The V and J ends lost 6 bases and 6 bases respectively, with 15 bases between them. In germline, CDR1 is DFQATT, CDR2 SNEGSKA (reference sequence). There were TCR beta CDR3 regions amplified from RNA transcripts. A first-round RT-PCR of the TCR CDR3 used the HTBI primer set. TCRdb re-analysed the multiplex PCR reads in MiXCR, keeping a single row per CDR3 protein. The sample contains about 510,000 distinct CDR3 sequences, about 46% of which appear only once. Uncontrolled infection, other autoimmune disease, pregnancy or lactation disqualified patients from enrolment.

The sequence came from an adult woman with Graves' disease, either hyperthyroidism or ophthalmopathy (not recorded which). Source material: peripheral blood or thyroid tissue (not recorded which). The chain uses TRBV20-1 and TRBJ1-5, with unresolved D. This chain's CDR3 is CSAILDGFQPQHF. In nucleotides, the CDR3 is TGCAGTGCCATCCTGGACGGGTTTCAGCCCCAGCATTTT.